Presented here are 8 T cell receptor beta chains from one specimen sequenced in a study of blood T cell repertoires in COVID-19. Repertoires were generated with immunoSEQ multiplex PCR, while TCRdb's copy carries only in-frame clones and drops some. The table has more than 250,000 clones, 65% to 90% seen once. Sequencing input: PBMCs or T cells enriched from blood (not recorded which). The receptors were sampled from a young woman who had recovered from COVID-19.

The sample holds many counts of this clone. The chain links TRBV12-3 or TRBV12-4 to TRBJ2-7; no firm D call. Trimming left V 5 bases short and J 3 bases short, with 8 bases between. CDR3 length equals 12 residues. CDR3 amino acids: CASSPYGYEQYF. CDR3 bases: TGTGCCAGCAGTCCCTATGGCTACGAGCAGTACTTC.

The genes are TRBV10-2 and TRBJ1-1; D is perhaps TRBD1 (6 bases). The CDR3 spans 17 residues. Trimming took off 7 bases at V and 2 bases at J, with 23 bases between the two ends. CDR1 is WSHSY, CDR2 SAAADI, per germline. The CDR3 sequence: CASTYSFEGQQNTEAFF. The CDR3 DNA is TGCGCCAGCACTTATTCGTTCGAAGGACAGCAAAACACTGAAGCTTTCTTT.

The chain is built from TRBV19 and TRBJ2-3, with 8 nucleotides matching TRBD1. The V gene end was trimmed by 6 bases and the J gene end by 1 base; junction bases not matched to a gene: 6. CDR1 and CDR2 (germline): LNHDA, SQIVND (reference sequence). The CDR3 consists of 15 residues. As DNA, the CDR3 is TGTGCCAGTAGCCTTCGGACAGGGCGCACAGATACGCAGTATTTT. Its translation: CASSLRTGRTDTQYF.

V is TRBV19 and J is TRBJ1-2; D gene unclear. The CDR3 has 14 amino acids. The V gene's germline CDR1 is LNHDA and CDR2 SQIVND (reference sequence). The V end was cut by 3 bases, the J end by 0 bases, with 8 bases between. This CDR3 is CASSIGRANYGYTF. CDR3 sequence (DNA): TGTGCCAGTAGTATTGGTCGAGCTAACTATGGCTACACCTTC.

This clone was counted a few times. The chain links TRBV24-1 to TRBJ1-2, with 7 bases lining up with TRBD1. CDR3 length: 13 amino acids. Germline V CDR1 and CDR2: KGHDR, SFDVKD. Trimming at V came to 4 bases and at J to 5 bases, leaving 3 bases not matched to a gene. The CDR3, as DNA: TGTGCCACCAGTGAACAGGGGATATATGGCTACACCTTC. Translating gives CATSEQGIYGYTF.

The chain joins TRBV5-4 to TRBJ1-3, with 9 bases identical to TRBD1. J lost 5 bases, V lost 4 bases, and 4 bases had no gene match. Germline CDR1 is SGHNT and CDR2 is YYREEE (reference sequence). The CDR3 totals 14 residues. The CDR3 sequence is CASSEQGARNTIYF. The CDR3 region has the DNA TGTGCCAGCAGCGAACAGGGGGCAAGAAACACCATATATTTT.

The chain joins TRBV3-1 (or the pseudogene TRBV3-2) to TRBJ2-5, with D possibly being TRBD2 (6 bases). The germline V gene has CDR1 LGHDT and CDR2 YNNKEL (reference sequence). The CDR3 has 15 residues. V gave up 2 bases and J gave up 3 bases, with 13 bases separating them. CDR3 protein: CASSQLTGLKETQYF. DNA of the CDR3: TGTGCCAGCAGCCAATTAACGGGACTCAAAGAGACCCAGTACTTC.

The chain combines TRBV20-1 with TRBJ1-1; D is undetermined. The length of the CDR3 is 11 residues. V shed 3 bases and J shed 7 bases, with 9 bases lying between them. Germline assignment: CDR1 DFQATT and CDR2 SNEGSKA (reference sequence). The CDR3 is CSASERYEAFF. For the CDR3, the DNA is TGCAGTGCTAGCGAACGGTATGAAGCTTTCTTT.